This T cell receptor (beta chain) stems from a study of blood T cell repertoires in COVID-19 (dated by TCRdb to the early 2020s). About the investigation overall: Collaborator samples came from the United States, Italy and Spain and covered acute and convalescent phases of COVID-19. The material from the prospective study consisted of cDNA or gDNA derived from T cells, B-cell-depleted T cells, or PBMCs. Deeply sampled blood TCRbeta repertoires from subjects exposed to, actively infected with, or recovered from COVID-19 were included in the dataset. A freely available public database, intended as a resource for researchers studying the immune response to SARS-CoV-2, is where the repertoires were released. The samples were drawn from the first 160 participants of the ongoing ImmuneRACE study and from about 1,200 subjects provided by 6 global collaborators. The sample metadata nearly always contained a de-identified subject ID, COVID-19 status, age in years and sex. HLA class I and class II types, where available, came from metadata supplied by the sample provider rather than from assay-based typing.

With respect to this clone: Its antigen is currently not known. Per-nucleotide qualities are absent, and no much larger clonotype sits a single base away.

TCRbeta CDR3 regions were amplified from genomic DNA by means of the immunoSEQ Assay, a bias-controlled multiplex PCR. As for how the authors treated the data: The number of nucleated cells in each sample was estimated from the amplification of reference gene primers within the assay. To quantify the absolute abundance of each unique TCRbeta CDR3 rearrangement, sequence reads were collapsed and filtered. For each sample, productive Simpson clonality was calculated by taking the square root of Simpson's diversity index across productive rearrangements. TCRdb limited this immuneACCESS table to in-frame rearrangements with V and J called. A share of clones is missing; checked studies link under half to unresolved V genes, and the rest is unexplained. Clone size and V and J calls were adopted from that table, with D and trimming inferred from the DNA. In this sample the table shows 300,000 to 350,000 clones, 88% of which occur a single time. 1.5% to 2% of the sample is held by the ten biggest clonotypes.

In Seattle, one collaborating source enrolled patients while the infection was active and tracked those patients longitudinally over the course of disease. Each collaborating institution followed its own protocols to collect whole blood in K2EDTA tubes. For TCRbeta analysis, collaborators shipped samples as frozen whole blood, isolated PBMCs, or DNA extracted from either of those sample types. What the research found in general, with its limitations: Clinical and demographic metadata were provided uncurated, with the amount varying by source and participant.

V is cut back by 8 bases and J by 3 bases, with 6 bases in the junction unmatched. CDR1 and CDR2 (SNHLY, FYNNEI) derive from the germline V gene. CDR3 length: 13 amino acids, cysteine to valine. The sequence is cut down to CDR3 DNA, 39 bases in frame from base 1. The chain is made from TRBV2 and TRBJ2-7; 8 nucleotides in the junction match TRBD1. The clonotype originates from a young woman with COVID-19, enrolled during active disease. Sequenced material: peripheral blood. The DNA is TGTGCCAGCGCGACAGGGGTCAACTACGAGCAGTACGTC. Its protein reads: CASATGVNYEQYV.